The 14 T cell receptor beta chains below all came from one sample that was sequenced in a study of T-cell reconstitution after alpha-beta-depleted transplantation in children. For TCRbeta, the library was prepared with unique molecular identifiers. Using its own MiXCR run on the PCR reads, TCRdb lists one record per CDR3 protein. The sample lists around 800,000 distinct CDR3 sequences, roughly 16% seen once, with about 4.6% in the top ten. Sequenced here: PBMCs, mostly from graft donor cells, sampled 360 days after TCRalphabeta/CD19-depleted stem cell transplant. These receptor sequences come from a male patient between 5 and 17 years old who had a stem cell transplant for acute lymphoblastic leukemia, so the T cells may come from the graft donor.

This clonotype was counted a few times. CDR3 bases: TGCGCCAGCAGCTTGGCCCTAGCGGGAGGGCCAGGAGAGACCCAGTACTTC. Protein sequence: CASSLALAGGPGETQYF. The chain uses TRBV5-1 and TRBJ2-5, with 12 positions matching TRBD2. The CDR3 is 17 residues long. The V gene end was trimmed by 0 bases and the J gene end by 4 bases; junction bases not matched to a gene: 7. Germline CDR1 is SGHRS and CDR2 is YFSETQ.

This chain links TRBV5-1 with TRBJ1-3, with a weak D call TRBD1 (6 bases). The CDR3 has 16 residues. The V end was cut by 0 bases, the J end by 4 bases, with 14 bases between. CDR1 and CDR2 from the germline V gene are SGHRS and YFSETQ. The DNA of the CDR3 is TGCGCCAGCAGCTTGGTGGTGGGGGCCGTAGGAAACACCATATATTTT. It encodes CASSLVVGAVGNTIYF. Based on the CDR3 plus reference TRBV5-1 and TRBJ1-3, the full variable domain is KAGVTQTPRYLIKTRGQQVTLSCSPISGHRSVSWYQQTPGQGLQFLFEYFSETQRNKGNFPGRFSGRQFSNSRSEMNVSTLELGDSALYLCASSLVVGAVGNTIYFGEGSWLTVV.

The CDR3 loop reads CASSKETGANVLTF. As DNA, the CDR3 is TGTGCCAGCAGTAAGGAGACTGGGGCCAACGTCCTGACTTTC. V gene TRBV7-9 combines with J gene TRBJ2-6; D is uncertain. The V end was cut by 6 bases, the J end by 2 bases, with 8 bases between. The CDR3 contains 14 residues. Germline-derived CDR1 and CDR2 are SEHNR and FQNEAQ (reference sequence).

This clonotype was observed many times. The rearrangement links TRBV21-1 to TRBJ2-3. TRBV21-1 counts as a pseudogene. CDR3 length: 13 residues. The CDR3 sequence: CASSASGTDTQYF. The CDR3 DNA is TGTGCCAGCAGCGCAAGCGGGACAGATACGCAGTATTTT.

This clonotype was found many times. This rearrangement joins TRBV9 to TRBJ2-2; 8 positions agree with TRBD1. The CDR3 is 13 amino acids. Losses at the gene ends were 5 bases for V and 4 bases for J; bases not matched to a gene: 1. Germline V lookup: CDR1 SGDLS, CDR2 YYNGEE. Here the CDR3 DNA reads TGTGCCAGCAGAGACAGGGGCACCGGGGAGCTGTTTTTT. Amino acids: CASRDRGTGELFF. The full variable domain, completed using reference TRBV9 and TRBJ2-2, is DSGVTQTPKHLITATGQRVTLRCSPRSGDLSVYWYQQSLDQGLQFLIQYYNGEERAKGNILERFSAQQFPDLHSELNLSSLELGDSALYFCASRDRGTGELFFGEGSRLTVL.

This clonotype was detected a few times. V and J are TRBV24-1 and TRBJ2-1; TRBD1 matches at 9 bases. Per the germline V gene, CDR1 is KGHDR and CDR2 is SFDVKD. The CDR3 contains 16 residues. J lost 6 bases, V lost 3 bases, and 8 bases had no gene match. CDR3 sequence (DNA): TGTGCCACCAGTGATCGCGGGACAGGGAACCCCAATGAGCAGTTCTTC. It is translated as CATSDRGTGNPNEQFF.

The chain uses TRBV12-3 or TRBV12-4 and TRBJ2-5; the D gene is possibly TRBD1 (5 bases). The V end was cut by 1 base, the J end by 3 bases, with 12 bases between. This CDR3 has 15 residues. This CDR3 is CASSLVPREEETQYF. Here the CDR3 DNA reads TGTGCCAGCAGTTTAGTCCCCAGGGAAGAAGAGACCCAGTACTTC.

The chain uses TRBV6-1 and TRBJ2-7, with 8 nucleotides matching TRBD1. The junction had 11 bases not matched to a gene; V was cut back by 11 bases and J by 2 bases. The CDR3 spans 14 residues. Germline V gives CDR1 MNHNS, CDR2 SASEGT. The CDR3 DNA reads TGTGCCCTCGGCAGGGACAGGTCCACCTACGAGCAGTACTTC. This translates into CALGRDRSTYEQYF.

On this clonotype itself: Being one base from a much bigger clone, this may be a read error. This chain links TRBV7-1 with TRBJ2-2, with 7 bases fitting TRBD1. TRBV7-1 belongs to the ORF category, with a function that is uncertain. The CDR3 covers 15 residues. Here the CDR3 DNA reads TGTGCCAGCAGCCAGCGGACAGGCGCCACCGGGGAGCTGCTTTTT. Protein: CASSQRTGATGELLF.

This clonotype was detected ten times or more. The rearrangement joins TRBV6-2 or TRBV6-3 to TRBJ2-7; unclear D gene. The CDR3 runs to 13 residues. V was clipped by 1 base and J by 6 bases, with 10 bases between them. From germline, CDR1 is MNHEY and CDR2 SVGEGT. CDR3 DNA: TGTGCCAGCAGTTACTTCCTGACCCCCGAGCAGTACTTC. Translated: CASSYFLTPEQYF.

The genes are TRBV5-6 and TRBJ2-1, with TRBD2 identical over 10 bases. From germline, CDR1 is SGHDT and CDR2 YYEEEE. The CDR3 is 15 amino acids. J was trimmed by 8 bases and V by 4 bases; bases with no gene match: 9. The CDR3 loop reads CASSPGASGSDEQFF. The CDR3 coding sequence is TGTGCCAGCAGCCCGGGGGCTAGCGGGAGCGATGAGCAGTTCTTC. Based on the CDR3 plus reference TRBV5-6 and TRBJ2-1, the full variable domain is DAGVTQSPTHLIKTRGQQVTLRCSPKSGHDTVSWYQQALGQGPQFIFQYYEEEERQRGNFPDRFSGHQFPNYSSELNVNALLLGDSALYLCASSPGASGSDEQFFGPGTRLTVL.

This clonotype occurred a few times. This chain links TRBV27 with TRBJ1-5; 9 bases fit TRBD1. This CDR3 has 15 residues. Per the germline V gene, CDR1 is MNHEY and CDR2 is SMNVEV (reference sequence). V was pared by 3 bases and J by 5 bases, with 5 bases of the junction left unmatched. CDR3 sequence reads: CASSFGTGYYQPQHF. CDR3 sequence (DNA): TGTGCCAGCAGTTTTGGGACAGGGTATTATCAGCCCCAGCATTTT.

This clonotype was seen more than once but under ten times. CDR3 loop: CASSNVRQTQYF. The CDR3 region has the DNA TGTGCCAGCAGTAATGTTAGGCAGACCCAGTACTTC. The chain is built from TRBV2 and TRBJ2-5; no definite D call. The CDR3 length is 12 residues. Trimming removed 5 bases at V and 6 bases at J, with 10 bases between. The germline CDR1 and CDR2 sequences are SNHLY and FYNNEI.

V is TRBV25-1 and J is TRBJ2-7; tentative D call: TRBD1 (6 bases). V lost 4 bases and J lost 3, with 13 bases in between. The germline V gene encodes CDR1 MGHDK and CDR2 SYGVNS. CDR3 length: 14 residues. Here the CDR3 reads CASSGQGSLYEQYF. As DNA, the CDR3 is TGTGCCAGCAGTGGGCAGGGGTCCCTCTACGAGCAGTACTTC.